The 18 T cell receptor beta chains below were found in one sample sequenced in a study of CD8+CD57+ T cells in acquired aplastic anemia. TCR beta VDJ combinations and CDR3 sequences were profiled from genomic DNA. MiXCR, applied by TCRdb to the reads, yields one record per CDR3 protein. This sample yields just over 450,000 distinct CDR3 sequences, of which approximately 33% are seen a single time; nearly 0.85% belongs to the top ten. In patients chosen for sequencing, flow cytometry had shown CD8+CD57+ cell expansion. The sample taken for sequencing was sorted CD4+, CD8+, or CD8+CD57+ T cells (not recorded which) from PBMCs. All receptors come from a human donor with aplastic anemia.

V and J are TRBV12-3 or TRBV12-4 and TRBJ2-1; D not certain. This CDR3 region has 14 residues. Trimming took 7 bases from V and 4 from J, leaving 14 bases between them. CDR3 protein: CASNGPMGYNEQFF. The CDR3 bases are TGTGCCAGCAACGGGCCGATGGGGTACAATGAGCAGTTCTTC.

This clonotype was observed a few times. The chain carries TRBV11-2 and TRBJ2-4; maybe TRBD2 (6 bases). V gave up 3 bases and J gave up 0 bases, with 9 bases separating them. Germline V gene sequence: CDR1 SGHAT, CDR2 FQNNGV. The CDR3 spans 15 residues. The CDR3 protein is CASSLGLIAKNIQYF. In DNA, the CDR3 is TGTGCCAGCAGCTTGGGACTTATAGCCAAAAACATTCAGTACTTC.

V usage is TRBV14 and J usage is TRBJ2-5; a weak D match, TRBD2 (5 bases). This CDR3 comprises 12 residues. Germline CDR1 is SGHDN and CDR2 is FVKESK. V dropped 5 bases and J dropped 6 bases, with 10 bases sitting between them. The CDR3 sequence: CASSGSRKTQYF. In DNA, the CDR3 is TGTGCCAGCAGCGGGAGCCGAAAGACCCAGTACTTC.

The table lists this clonotype with a few counts. The rearrangement joins TRBV9 to TRBJ1-1; D possibly corresponds to TRBD1 (5 bases). The CDR3 contains 15 residues. Trimming took 2 bases from V and 0 from J, leaving 11 bases between them. The germline V gene encodes CDR1 SGDLS and CDR2 YYNGEE. The CDR3 DNA reads TGTGCCAGCAGCGTGGATAGGGGCTTGAACACTGAAGCTTTCTTT. Amino acids: CASSVDRGLNTEAFF.

In its sample, this clonotype was seen many times. The CDR3 reads CAGRQVNEAFF. The DNA of the CDR3 is TGTGCCGGACGACAGGTTAATGAAGCTTTCTTT. The V gene is TRBV7-9, the J gene TRBJ1-1; D is perhaps TRBD1 (6 bases). The V end lost 11 bases, the J end lost 7 bases, and 14 bases lay between the germline ends. Looked up from germline, CDR1 is SEHNR and CDR2 is FQNEAQ (reference sequence). CDR3 size: 11 residues.

This clonotype has just a few counts. The rearrangement uses TRBV9 and TRBJ2-3; TRBD1 is a possible D gene (6 bases). Deletions cut 3 bases from V and 2 bases from J, with 19 bases between. Germline CDR1 SGDLS, CDR2 YYNGEE. The CDR3 covers 17 residues. This chain's CDR3 is CASSGGGPGALTDTQYF. DNA for the CDR3: TGTGCCAGCAGCGGAGGAGGTCCAGGGGCCCTCACAGATACGCAGTATTTT.

There are a few counts of this clonotype. V usage is TRBV9 and J usage is TRBJ2-3; maybe TRBD2 (6 bases). The length of the CDR3 is 17 residues. CDR1 and CDR2 from the germline V gene are SGDLS and YYNGEE. V was trimmed by 1 base and J by 0 bases, leaving 15 bases between them. CDR3 DNA: TGTGCCAGCAGCGTACCGATGGCTGGGGGGAGCACAGATACGCAGTATTTT. Amino acid sequence: CASSVPMAGGSTDTQYF.

V gene TRBV24-1 combines with J gene TRBJ2-5; D not certain. Trimming stripped 4 bases from V and 2 bases from J, with 16 bases between. The CDR3 loop spans 16 amino acids. Germline V CDR1 and CDR2: KGHDR, SFDVKD. The DNA of the CDR3 is TGTGCCACCAGTGACTCTTGGCTCGATGGTCAAGAGACCCAGTACTTC. It yields the protein CATSDSWLDGQETQYF.

This clonotype was seen repeatedly, ten times or more. J is TRBJ1-1 and V is TRBV2, with TRBD1 matching over 8 bases. CDR3 size: 13 residues. Losses at the gene ends were 6 bases for V and 4 bases for J; bases not matched to a gene: 4. Germline CDR1 reads SNHLY; CDR2 reads FYNNEI. Here the CDR3 DNA reads TGTGCCAGCAGCAATGGACAGGGCACTGAAGCTTTCTTT. This codes for CASSNGQGTEAFF.

The table lists this clonotype with a few counts. This chain joins TRBV13 and TRBJ2-7, with 13 bases fitting TRBD2. Per the germline V gene, CDR1 is PRHDT and CDR2 is FYEKMQ (reference sequence). Trimming removed 5 bases from V and 1 base from J; junction bases left unmatched: 8. CDR3 length: 17 residues. The CDR3 sequence: CASSPTGTSGVSYEQYF. The CDR3 DNA reads as TGTGCCAGCAGCCCCACCGGGACTAGCGGGGTTTCCTACGAGCAGTACTTC. Supplemented by reference TRBV13 and TRBJ2-7, the full variable domain reads AAGVIQSPRHLIKEKRETATLKCYPIPRHDTVYWYQQGPGQDPQFLISFYEKMQSDKGSIPDRFSAQQFSDYHSELNMSSLELGDSALYFCASSPTGTSGVSYEQYFGPGTRLTVT.

This clonotype was seen at least ten times. Compared with germline, one end of the junction differs, possibly owing to a read error. The V call is TRBV10-3, the J call TRBJ2-7; 7 bases align to TRBD1. Per the germline V gene, CDR1 is ENHRY and CDR2 is SYGVKD. The CDR3 spans 14 residues. The CDR3: CASSIGTAAYEQYF. The CDR3 coding sequence is TGTGCCAGCAGTATCGGGACAGCAGCCTACGAGCAGTACTTC.

The table lists this clonotype with a few counts. A much larger clone differs from this one at a single base, so this may be a read error. This chain connects TRBV2 to TRBJ1-1, with D hard to call. Per the germline V gene, CDR1 is SNHLY and CDR2 is FYNNEI. The CDR3 totals 14 residues. V was shortened by 6 bases and J by 6 bases, with 17 bases between the two germline ends. Here the CDR3 DNA reads TGTGCCAGCAGAAATCCCAGCGATAACGCTGAAGCTTTCTTT. Its protein product is CASRNPSDNAEAFF. The entire variable domain, with the rest obtained from reference TRBV2 and TRBJ1-1, is as follows: EPEVTQTPSHQVTQMGQEVILRCVPISNHLYFYWYRQILGQKVEFLVSFYNNEISEKSEIFDDQFSVERPDGSNFTLKIRSTKLEDSAMYFCASRNPSDNAEAFFGQGTRLTVV.

The rearrangement links TRBV28 to TRBJ1-2; the match to TRBD1 covers 7 bases. After removal of 4 bases from V and 5 bases from J, the junction contained 16 bases not matched to a gene. Germline V gene sequence: CDR1 MDHEN, CDR2 SYDVKM. The CDR3 is 17 amino acids. CDR3 sequence reads: CASSSGSIIDRAYGYTF. The CDR3 DNA sequence: TGTGCCAGCAGTTCGGGATCTATAATAGACAGGGCGTATGGCTACACCTTC.

This clonotype has a count of ten or more. The chain uses TRBV2 and TRBJ2-5; D is possibly TRBD1 or TRBD2 (5 bases each). This CDR3 has 15 residues. V lost 6 bases and J lost 1, with 15 bases in between. Germline CDR1 and CDR2: SNHLY and FYNNEI. The CDR3 protein is CASRNGANPQETQYF. The CDR3 DNA reads as TGTGCCAGCAGAAACGGGGCAAACCCCCAAGAGACCCAGTACTTC.

This clonotype was seen more than once but under ten times. The V gene is TRBV6-5, the J gene TRBJ1-6; D not certain. V was clipped by 4 bases and J by 5 bases, with 18 bases between them. The CDR3 totals 17 residues. The germline CDR1 and CDR2 sequences are MNHEY and SVGAGI. CDR3 DNA: TGTGCCAGCAGTTTCATAACCGCGGCCCCGGATAATTCACCCCTCCACTTT. Protein sequence: CASSFITAAPDNSPLHF.

V and J are TRBV20-1 and TRBJ2-5; D is ambiguous. This CDR3 has 13 residues. Germline values: CDR1 DFQATT, CDR2 SNEGSKA (reference sequence). V lost 5 bases and J 11 bases, leaving 21 bases between the germline ends. CDR3 bases: TGCAGTGCTCATCGAGCCCTCTACAATGAGCAGTACTTC. As protein: CSAHRALYNEQYF.

CDR3 nucleotides: TGTGCCAGCAGTGAATATTCAGGGTATAATTCACCCCTCCACTTT. Translation gives CASSEYSGYNSPLHF. The chain has TRBV6-1 and TRBJ1-6, with a weak D call TRBD1 (5 bases). V dropped 2 bases and J dropped 4 bases, with 9 bases sitting between them. There are 15 residues in the CDR3. The germline gives CDR1 MNHNS, CDR2 SASEGT.

This rearrangement joins TRBV20-1 to TRBJ1-1; D may be TRBD1 (5 bases). Trimming took 1 base from V and 6 from J, leaving 15 bases between them. Per the germline V gene, CDR1 is DFQATT and CDR2 is SNEGSKA (reference sequence). CDR3 length equals 14 residues. The CDR3 protein is CSARVPGRGAEAFF. CDR3 coding DNA: TGCAGTGCTAGAGTTCCTGGCCGAGGGGCTGAAGCTTTCTTT.